A selection of T cell receptor beta chains follows, all from one sample in a study of breast tumors, draining lymph nodes, adjacent tissues. One entry per CDR3 protein results from TCRdb running MiXCR on the multiplex PCR reads. The profile shows approximately 210,000 distinct CDR3 sequences, roughly a third of them singletons. Sequenced sample: axillary lymph node tissue. The receptor set was obtained from a female donor with breast cancer. Some clones in this sample may be carry-over from other donors' samples. Both conserved end residues are part of each CDR3. A D gene is named only where the DNA matches it firmly. Rows may omit the clone size; those that give it use once, few, many or a size class.

V	D	J	size	CDR3	DNA
TRBV24-1	TRBD1	TRBJ1-6	once	CATSLRGQGPNNSPLHF	TGTGCCACCAGTTTGCGCGGACAGGGTCCAAATAATTCACCCCTCCACTTT
TRBV28	TRBD1	TRBJ1-5	-	CASRLTGGRGQPQHF	TGTGCCAGCAGATTAACAGGGGGTAGGGGTCAGCCCCAGCATTTT
TRBV10-3	TRBD1	TRBJ2-3	-	CASSLSPWTGPQTDTQYF	TGTGCCAGCAGTTTATCCCCGTGGACAGGGCCCCAAACAGATACGCAGTATTTT
TRBV6-2/TRBV6-3	TRBD1	TRBJ1-6	many	CASRDRAYSPLHF	TGTGCCAGCCGGGACAGGGCTTATTCACCCCTCCACTTT
TRBV13	-	TRBJ2-6	-	CASSIPTGRSGANVLTF	TGTGCCAGCAGCATCCCGACAGGACGCTCTGGGGCCAACGTCCTGACTTTC
TRBV20-1	TRBD2	TRBJ2-7	-	CSAGTSGRYEQYF	TGCAGTGCGGGAACTAGCGGGAGGTACGAGCAGTACTTC
TRBV20-1	TRBD2	TRBJ2-3	many	CSARPSGGFTDTQYF	TGCAGTGCTAGGCCTAGCGGGGGGTTCACAGATACGCAGTATTTT
TRBV19	-	TRBJ2-3	many	CASSTSTDTQYF	TGTGCCAGTAGTACTAGCACAGATACGCAGTATTTT
TRBV11-2	-	TRBJ2-5	few	CASSLSLRGGKQETQYF	TGTGCCAGCAGTTTGTCCCTCAGGGGGGGAAAGCAAGAGACCCAGTACTTC
TRBV7-3	TRBD2	TRBJ2-5	many	CASSQLAGETQYF	TGTGCCAGCAGCCAACTAGCGGGAGAGACCCAGTACTTC
TRBV7-9	-	TRBJ2-5	many	CASSQPFETQYF	TGTGCCAGCAGTCAGCCCTTCGAGACCCAGTACTTC
TRBV7-8	TRBD1	TRBJ2-3	-	CASSLGFQGARTDTQYF	TGTGCCAGCAGCTTAGGTTTTCAGGGGGCGAGGACAGATACGCAGTATTTT
TRBV24-1	TRBD1	TRBJ1-5	-	CVASASGRGDQPQHF	TGTGTCGCCAGTGCGTCGGGCAGGGGGGATCAGCCCCAGCATTTT
TRBV4-1	TRBD2	TRBJ2-1	many	CASSDGTRSSYNEQFF	TGCGCCAGCAGCGACGGGACTAGAAGCTCCTACAATGAGCAGTTCTTC
TRBV2	TRBD1	TRBJ2-5	-	CASSEGQTQETQYF	TGTGCCAGCAGCGAGGGACAGACCCAAGAGACCCAGTACTTC
TRBV6-6	TRBD1	TRBJ1-2	many	CASSRQGRGNHYTF	TGTGCCAGCAGTAGACAGGGGAGAGGAAACCACTACACCTTC
TRBV11-3	TRBD1	TRBJ1-1	-	CASSLVKIRDSQTF	TGTGCCAGCAGCTTAGTCAAAATCCGGGACAGCCAGACCTTT
TRBV20-1	-	TRBJ1-4	many	CSYETGNNEKLFF	TGCAGCTATGAGACGGGAAATAATGAAAAACTGTTTTTT
TRBV14	-	TRBJ2-2	many	CASSQDRGTELFF	TGTGCCAGCAGCCAAGATAGGGGAACGGAGTTGTTTTTT
TRBV20-1	TRBD1	TRBJ1-1	-	CSATKNRGETEAFF	TGCAGTGCTACCAAAAACAGGGGAGAGACTGAAGCTTTCTTT
TRBV19	-	TRBJ2-1	many	CASTDGTPTYNEQFF	TGTGCCAGTACCGATGGGACACCAACCTACAATGAGCAGTTCTTC
TRBV7-3	TRBD1	TRBJ2-3	many	CASSSRQGLTDTQYF	TGTGCCAGCAGCTCCCGACAGGGGTTGACAGATACGCAGTATTTT
TRBV7-9	TRBD2	TRBJ2-5	-	CASSFSGRGGTSNRYF	TGTGCCAGCAGCTTCAGCGGGAGGGGGGGGACTTCCAACCGGTACTTC
TRBV5-1	TRBD2	TRBJ2-5	many	CASSVQSKTSGDQETQYF	TGCGCCAGCAGCGTCCAATCCAAGACTAGCGGGGACCAAGAGACCCAGTACTTC
TRBV5-1	TRBD1	TRBJ2-3	-	CASSSGTGAPDTQYF	TGCGCCAGCAGCTCCGGGACAGGGGCTCCAGATACGCAGTATTTT
TRBV2	TRBD2	TRBJ2-7	many	CASSLTSGYEQYF	TGTGCCAGCAGCCTGACTAGCGGATACGAGCAGTACTTC
TRBV11-2	TRBD1	TRBJ1-6	-	CASSSGTGDASTPGNLPLHF	TGTGCCAGCAGCTCAGGGACAGGGGACGCGTCTACCCCCGGGAATCTTCCCCTCCACTTT
TRBV11-2	-	TRBJ2-5	-	CASSLEGVARWLQYF	TGTGCCAGCAGCTTAGAGGGTGTGGCGCGGTGGCTCCAGTACTTC
TRBV20-1	TRBD1	TRBJ1-2	many	CSAVQGDYGYTF	TGCAGTGCTGTACAGGGGGACTATGGCTACACCTTC
TRBV7-2	TRBD1	TRBJ1-4	-	CASSPTGGDLGKLFF	TGTGCCAGCAGCCCGACAGGGGGCGATCTGGGAAAACTGTTTTTT
TRBV20-1	-	TRBJ1-6	-	CSASHTGSDSPLHF	TGCAGTGCTAGTCACACAGGGTCGGATTCACCCCTCCACTTT
TRBV2	TRBD1	TRBJ2-7	-	CASSLTRDRAQLYEQYF	TGTGCCAGCAGCCTGACCCGGGACAGGGCCCAACTGTACGAGCAGTACTTC
TRBV6-1	-	TRBJ1-5	many	CASSTGTLNQPQHF	TGTGCCAGCAGCACCGGGACACTGAATCAGCCCCAGCATTTT
TRBV10-2	-	TRBJ1-1	-	CASSERLGEAFF	TGCGCCAGCAGTGAGCGGTTAGGTGAAGCTTTCTTT
TRBV3-1	-	TRBJ2-2	-	CASSQRGGFPRVF	TGTGCCAGCAGCCAAAGGGGGGGCTTTCCACGTGTTTTT
TRBV2	-	TRBJ1-5	many	CASMKSWSNQPQHF	TGTGCCAGCATGAAGTCTTGGAGCAATCAGCCCCAGCATTTT
TRBV20-1	-	TRBJ2-5	many	CSGMAIQETQYF	TGCAGTGGGATGGCCATCCAAGAGACCCAGTACTTC
TRBV29-1	-	TRBJ2-3	many	CSVGADTQYF	TGCAGCGTTGGGGCAGATACGCAGTATTTT
TRBV25-1	-	TRBJ2-2	many	CASSEVRGNTGELFF	TGTGCCAGCAGTGAGGTTAGAGGAAACACCGGGGAGCTGTTTTTT
TRBV11-2	TRBD2	TRBJ2-3	-	CASSQGVAGGQDTQYF	TGTGCCAGCAGCCAGGGGGTAGCGGGGGGGCAAGATACGCAGTATTTT
TRBV6-9	-	TRBJ2-3	few	CASSFRPPRDGGTDTQYF	TGTGCCAGCAGCTTCAGACCCCCCCGGGACGGGGGTACAGATACGCAGTATTTT
TRBV19	TRBD2	TRBJ2-7	many	CASSMAGANYEQYF	TGTGCCAGTAGTATGGCGGGAGCTAACTACGAGCAGTACTTC
TRBV20-1	-	TRBJ2-1	many	CSARDEARGQFF	TGCAGTGCTAGAGACGAGGCACGAGGGCAGTTCTTC
TRBV7-9	TRBD1	TRBJ2-5	-	CASSNPGQGAGETQYF	TGTGCCAGCAGCAACCCGGGACAGGGGGCGGGAGAGACCCAGTACTTC
TRBV2	TRBD2	TRBJ2-7	-	CASSSPGLAGGPFYEQYF	TGCGCCAGCAGTTCGCCGGGACTAGCGGGAGGTCCGTTTTACGAGCAGTACTTC
TRBV4-2	-	TRBJ2-2	many	CASSQGLAPGRGTGELFF	TGTGCCAGCAGCCAAGGGTTGGCCCCCGGTCGGGGCACCGGGGAGCTGTTTTTT
TRBV2	-	TRBJ2-7	-	CASGRDTRSSYEQYF	TGTGCCAGCGGCCGGGACACTCGGAGCTCCTACGAGCAGTACTTC
TRBV6-1	TRBD1	TRBJ1-5	many	CASGQDRVEQPQHF	TGTGCCAGTGGCCAGGACAGGGTGGAACAGCCCCAGCATTTT
TRBV7-9	-	TRBJ1-5	many	CASSRSGGNQPQHF	TGTGCCAGCAGTCGATCGGGGGGCAATCAGCCCCAGCATTTT
TRBV6-1	TRBD1	TRBJ2-7	many	CASSGAGGRTYEQYF	TGTGCCAGCAGTGGGGCAGGGGGCAGAACCTACGAGCAGTACTTC
TRBV28	TRBD1	TRBJ1-5	few	CASSKLQGSDQPQHF	TGTGCCAGCAGTAAACTACAGGGGTCGGATCAGCCCCAGCATTTT
TRBV2	TRBD1	TRBJ1-5	-	CASSEAMTGLNQPQHF	TGTGCCAGCAGTGAAGCTATGACAGGGTTGAATCAGCCCCAGCATTTT
TRBV2	-	TRBJ2-6	many	CASRRDTLSGANVLTF	TGTGCCAGCAGGCGGGACACGCTCTCTGGGGCCAACGTCCTGACTTTC
TRBV19	-	TRBJ1-5	many	CASAGRRGNQPQHF	TGTGCCAGTGCGGGGAGACGAGGCAATCAGCCCCAGCATTTT
TRBV2	-	TRBJ2-7	-	CATSRDSESSNEQYF	TGTGCCACCAGCAGAGATAGCGAGAGCAGCAACGAGCAGTACTTC
TRBV20-1	TRBD1	TRBJ2-7	-	CSARGRQGNTGELYF	TGCAGTGCTAGAGGGCGACAGGGTAACACCGGGGAGCTGTACTTC